The 8 T cell receptor beta chains below come from one sample, sequenced in a study of OX40 agonist ivuxolimab in advanced cancers. The protocol was immunoSEQ multiplex PCR, while the TCRdb copy is restricted to in-frame clones and leaves out a portion. The sample records around 6,000 clones, 65% to 70% being singletons. The sample was CD4+ or CD8+ T cells sorted from blood, taken in a trial of the OX40 agonist ivuxolimab. The receptors derive from an adult with an advanced solid tumor such as melanoma, head and neck, liver or kidney cancer.

The rearrangement links TRBV13 to TRBJ1-2; the D is unclear. The length of the CDR3 is 12 residues. CDR1 is PRHDT, CDR2 FYEKMQ, per germline (reference sequence). The V end lost 5 bases, the J end lost 7 bases, and 11 bases lay between the germline ends. Here the CDR3 reads CASSTAEGGYTF. As DNA, the CDR3 is TGTGCCAGCAGCACCGCCGAGGGTGGCTACACCTTC.

The rearrangement links TRBV29-1 to TRBJ2-7, with D uncertain. Trimming removed 7 bases at V and 6 bases at J, with 19 bases between. The CDR3 spans 13 residues. Germline lookup yields CDR1 SQVTM and CDR2 ANQGSEA. The CDR3 sequence: CSADEGNSREQYF. CDR3 DNA sequence: TGCAGCGCCGATGAAGGGAATTCTCGCGAGCAGTACTTC.

The count of this clone is one. The chain joins TRBV9 to TRBJ2-7; D gene unclear. V shed 0 bases and J shed 5 bases, with 6 bases lying between them. Germline assignment: CDR1 SGDLS and CDR2 YYNGEE. The CDR3 covers 12 residues. CDR3 protein: CASSVGANEQYF. The DNA for the CDR3 is TGTGCCAGCAGCGTAGGAGCCAACGAGCAGTACTTC. Combining the CDR3 with reference TRBV9 and TRBJ2-7 gives the whole variable domain DSGVTQTPKHLITATGQRVTLRCSPRSGDLSVYWYQQSLDQGLQFLIQYYNGEERAKGNILERFSAQQFPDLHSELNLSSLELGDSALYFCASSVGANEQYFGPGTRLTVT.

The chain has TRBV30 and TRBJ2-7; the D is unclear. Trimming cost V 0 bases and J 3 bases, with 12 bases left between them. This CDR3 spans 14 amino acids. Germline CDR1 reads GTSNPN; CDR2 reads SVGIG (reference sequence). The CDR3 protein is CAWSVVPGHYEQYF. In DNA, the CDR3 is TGTGCCTGGAGTGTAGTCCCTGGCCACTACGAGCAGTACTTC. The full variable domain, its missing parts supplied by reference TRBV30 and TRBJ2-7, is SQTIHQWPATLVQPVGSPLSLECTVEGTSNPNLYWYRQAAGRGLQLLFYSVGIGQISSEVPQNLSASRPQDRQFILSSKKLLLSDSGFYLCAWSVVPGHYEQYFGPGTRLTVT.

For this clone: A read error is the likely source, as a far larger clone sits one nucleotide away. This chain links TRBV30 with TRBJ2-2; D is unresolved. This CDR3 region has 15 residues. The V end lost 4 bases, the J end lost 3 bases, and 15 bases lay between the germline ends. From germline, CDR1 is GTSNPN and CDR2 SVGIG (reference sequence). The CDR3 DNA follows: TGTGCCTGGAATCTCTGGGCTGAAGACACCGGGGAGCTGTTTTTT. It yields the protein CAWNLWAEDTGELFF.

V and J are TRBV7-8 and TRBJ2-4; TRBD2 matches at 8 bases. The CDR3 consists of 15 residues. Germline assignment: CDR1 SGHVS and CDR2 FQNEAQ. Trimming at V came to 2 bases and at J to 8 bases, leaving 8 bases not matched to a gene. CDR3 amino acids: CASSLLGLEIDIQYF. The CDR3 DNA follows: TGTGCCAGCAGCTTATTGGGACTAGAGATCGACATTCAGTACTTC. Looking up the rest from reference TRBV7-8 and TRBJ2-4 gives the full variable domain: GAGVSQSPRYKVAKRGQDVALRCDPISGHVSLFWYQQALGQGPEFLTYFQNEAQLDKSGLPSDRFFAERPEGSVSTLKIQRTQQEDSAVYLCASSLLGLEIDIQYFGAGTRLSVL.

The chain links TRBV7-6 to TRBJ1-1; a weak D match, TRBD1 (5 bases). V lost 0 bases and J 5 bases, leaving 13 bases between the germline ends. Germline values: CDR1 SGHVS, CDR2 FNYEAQ. The CDR3 has 15 residues. The CDR3 sequence is CASSLAGGPGTEAFF. CDR3 bases: TGTGCCAGCAGCTTAGCGGGGGGTCCGGGGACTGAAGCTTTCTTT.

This chain joins TRBV5-6 and TRBJ2-7; 7 bases fit TRBD2. Germline lookup yields CDR1 SGHDT and CDR2 YYEEEE. The CDR3 consists of 16 residues. V lost 1 base to trimming and J lost 0 bases; unmatched junction nucleotides: 7. In DNA form, the CDR3 reads TGTGCCAGCAGCTTGTTTCTAGCGGTTAGCTCCTACGAGCAGTACTTC. Its translation is CASSLFLAVSSYEQYF. Complete variable domain (other parts from reference TRBV5-6 and TRBJ2-7): DAGVTQSPTHLIKTRGQQVTLRCSPKSGHDTVSWYQQALGQGPQFIFQYYEEEERQRGNFPDRFSGHQFPNYSSELNVNALLLGDSALYLCASSLFLAVSSYEQYFGPGTRLTVT.